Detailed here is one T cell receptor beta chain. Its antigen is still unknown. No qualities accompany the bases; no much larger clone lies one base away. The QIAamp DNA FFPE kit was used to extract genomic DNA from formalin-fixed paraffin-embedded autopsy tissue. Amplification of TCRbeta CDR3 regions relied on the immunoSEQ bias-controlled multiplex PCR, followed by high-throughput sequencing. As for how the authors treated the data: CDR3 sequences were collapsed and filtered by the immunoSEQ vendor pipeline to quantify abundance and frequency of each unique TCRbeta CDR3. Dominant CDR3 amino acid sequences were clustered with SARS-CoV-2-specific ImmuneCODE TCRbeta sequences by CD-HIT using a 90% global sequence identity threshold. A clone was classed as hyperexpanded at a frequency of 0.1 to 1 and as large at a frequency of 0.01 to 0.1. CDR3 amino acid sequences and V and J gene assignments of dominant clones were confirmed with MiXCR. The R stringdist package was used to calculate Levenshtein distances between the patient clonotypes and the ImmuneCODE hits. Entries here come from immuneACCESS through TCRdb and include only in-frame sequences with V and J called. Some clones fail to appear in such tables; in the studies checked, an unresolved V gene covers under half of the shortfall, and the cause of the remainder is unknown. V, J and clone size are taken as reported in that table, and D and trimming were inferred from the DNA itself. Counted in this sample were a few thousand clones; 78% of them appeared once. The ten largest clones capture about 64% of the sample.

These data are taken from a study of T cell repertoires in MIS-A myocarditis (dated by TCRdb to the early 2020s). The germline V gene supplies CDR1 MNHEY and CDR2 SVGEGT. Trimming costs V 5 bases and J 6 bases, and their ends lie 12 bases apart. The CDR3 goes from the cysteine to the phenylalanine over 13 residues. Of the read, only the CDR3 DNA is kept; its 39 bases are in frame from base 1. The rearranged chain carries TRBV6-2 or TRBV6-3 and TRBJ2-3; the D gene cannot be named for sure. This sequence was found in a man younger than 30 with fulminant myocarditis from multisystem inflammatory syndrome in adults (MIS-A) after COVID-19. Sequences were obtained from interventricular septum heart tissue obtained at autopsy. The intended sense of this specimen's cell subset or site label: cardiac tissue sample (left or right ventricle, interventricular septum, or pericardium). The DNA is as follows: TGTGCCAGCAGTACGGGCCCCCTCGATACGCAGTATTTT. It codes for CASSTGPLDTQYF.